Listed below are T cell receptor beta chains from one sample, sequenced in a study of shared clonotypes between healthy human individuals. Some clones are missing from TCRdb's copy, which holds only in-frame ones; the method was immunoSEQ multiplex PCR. The table includes 2 million to 2.5 million clones, just over 90% detected once. Sequencing input: naive CD4+ T cells from PBMCs. Receptors originate from a man between 18 and 35 years old in good health. Some clones in this sample may be carry-over from other donors' samples. CDR3s include the opening cysteine and the closing phenylalanine or tryptophan. D genes are given only for firm matches. Expanded clones are given a class, and other clones once, few, many or no size at all.

v_call,j_call,d_call,clone_size,cdr3_nt,cdr3_aa
TRBV7-2,TRBJ1-1,TRBD1,few,TGTGCCAGCAGCCAGGGACAGGCGGGATACACTGAAGCTTTCTTT,CASSQGQAGYTEAFF
TRBV19,TRBJ2-6,-,-,TGTGCCAGTAGTCCACGAGGGACCAACGTCCTGACTTTC,CASSPRGTNVLTF
TRBV7-9,TRBJ1-2,-,-,TGTGCCAGCAGCTTTCAGGGGTATGGCTACACCTTC,CASSFQGYGYTF
TRBV15,TRBJ2-2,TRBD1,once,TGTGCCACCAGCAGTCGACAGGGGGGCACCGGGGAGCTGTTTTTT,CATSSRQGGTGELFF
TRBV6-1,TRBJ2-5,-,-,TGTGCCAGCAGTGAAACCCCCGCAGGGGCCCAAGAGACCCAGTACTTC,CASSETPAGAQETQYF
TRBV19,TRBJ2-1,-,-,TGTGCCAGTAGTATAGATTGGACACCCCCAATTGAGCAGTTCTTC,CASSIDWTPPIEQFF
TRBV18,TRBJ2-5,-,-,TGTGCCAGCCCCGACCAAGAGACCCAGTACTTC,CASPDQETQYF
TRBV5-1,TRBJ1-5,TRBD1,-,TGCGCCAGCAGCGTTACAGGGGGCGATCAGCCCCAGCATTTT,CASSVTGGDQPQHF
TRBV28,TRBJ2-7,TRBD1,once,TGTGCCAGCAGTTCGGACAGGGTAGGCGAGCAGTACTTC,CASSSDRVGEQYF
TRBV27,TRBJ1-1,TRBD1,-,TGTGCCAGCAGTTGGGGACAGGGTAGGGCTGAAGCTTTCTTT,CASSWGQGRAEAFF
TRBV6-6,TRBJ2-7,-,-,TGTGCCAGCAGTTACTCGGCCGAGCAGTACTTC,CASSYSAEQYF
TRBV5-1,TRBJ2-3,-,-,TGCGCCAGCAGCTTGGGGCAGGAAAGGGGCACGCAGTATTTT,CASSLGQERGTQYF
TRBV19,TRBJ2-7,-,-,TGTGCCAGTAGCCCTCTGGACAGATTCATCTACGAGCAGTACTTC,CASSPLDRFIYEQYF
TRBV18,TRBJ2-3,TRBD2,-,TGTGCCAGCTCACCATTGAGGACTAGGCCCCAGTATTTT,CASSPLRTRPQYF
TRBV29-1,TRBJ2-5,TRBD1,-,TGCAGCGCTAAGATCGGGGACAGCCGTGAGACCCAGTACTTC,CSAKIGDSRETQYF
TRBV4-2,TRBJ2-6,-,-,TGTGCCAGCAGCCAAGTCACGTCGGGACGGATTTCTCGTGGGGCCAACGTCCTGACTTTC,CASSQVTSGRISRGANVLTF
TRBV11-2,TRBJ2-7,-,-,TGTGCCAGCAGCGCGGGGTTGGTGCAAAGTGGCTACGAGCAGTACTTC,CASSAGLVQSGYEQYF
TRBV27,TRBJ1-1,-,-,TGTGCCAGCTCGGTTACAGTAGACACTGAAGCTTTCTTT,CASSVTVDTEAFF
TRBV4-3,TRBJ1-4,-,-,TGCGCCAGCAGCCAAAGGGGACGGGTCTTCACTGAAGGGGAAAAACTGTTTTTT,CASSQRGRVFTEGEKLFF
TRBV5-5,TRBJ2-7,-,-,TGTGCCAGCAGCTTGGCCAGGGCCCCCCTCCTCTACGAGCAGTACTTC,CASSLARAPLLYEQYF
TRBV6-6,TRBJ1-1,TRBD1,once,TGTGCCAGCAGTTACACCCCGGCAGGGGGCTGGACTGAAGCTTTCTTT,CASSYTPAGGWTEAFF
TRBV5-1,TRBJ2-5,TRBD1,-,TGCGCCAGCAGCTTGGCAACAGGGGGCCAAGAGACCCAGTACTTC,CASSLATGGQETQYF
TRBV28,TRBJ1-5,-,-,TGTGCCAGCAGTTTTTTTATAGGTCTGCCCTATAGCAATCAGCCCCAGCATTTT,CASSFFIGLPYSNQPQHF
TRBV5-1,TRBJ2-1,TRBD2,-,TGCGCCAGCAGCACCCACAGCGGGAGGGCGTCCTACAATGAGCAGTTCTTC,CASSTHSGRASYNEQFF
TRBV5-1,TRBJ2-5,TRBD2,-,TGCGCCAGCAGCTTTGGGGCTAGCGGATCCCAAGAGACCCAGTACTTC,CASSFGASGSQETQYF
TRBV5-8,TRBJ2-1,-,-,TGTGCCAGCACCTCCCTCGGCGGTCTAACCTACAATGAGCAGTTCTTC,CASTSLGGLTYNEQFF
TRBV7-3,TRBJ2-5,TRBD2,-,TGTGCCAGCAGCTTATACGGTAGCGGGACGGAGACCCAGTACTTC,CASSLYGSGTETQYF
TRBV4-3,TRBJ2-1,-,-,TGCGCCAGCAGCCGGGAGACAGAAAACAATGAGCAGTTCTTC,CASSRETENNEQFF
TRBV30,TRBJ2-7,TRBD2,-,TGTGCCTTAAGGACTAGCGGGAGAGGGCTCTACGAGCAGTACTTC,CALRTSGRGLYEQYF
TRBV5-4,TRBJ2-7,-,-,TGTGCCAGCAGCTTGGGGTCAGGGACTGAGCAGTACTTC,CASSLGSGTEQYF
TRBV4-1,TRBJ2-1,-,-,TGCGCCAGCAGCCAATCTGGGGGACTTACCTACAATGAGCAGTTCTTC,CASSQSGGLTYNEQFF
TRBV15,TRBJ1-2,-,-,TGTGCCACCAGCATTAGCGCGGGAGGCTACACCTTC,CATSISAGGYTF
TRBV5-4,TRBJ1-4,-,-,TGTGCCAGCAGCTTCTACCGCGTGGGGACTAATGAAAAACTGTTTTTT,CASSFYRVGTNEKLFF
TRBV30,TRBJ2-1,-,-,TGTGCCTGGAGGGACCCGAAGAAGATCTATGAGCAGTTCTTC,CAWRDPKKIYEQFF
TRBV18,TRBJ1-2,-,-,TGTGCCAGCTCACTACTTTTGGAGTATGGCTACACCTTC,CASSLLLEYGYTF
TRBV2,TRBJ1-2,-,-,TGTGCCAGCAGCCAACAGGGATTTGACTATGGCTACACCTTC,CASSQQGFDYGYTF
TRBV18,TRBJ2-1,-,-,TGTGCCAGCTCACCACAGGGGAATGAGCAGTTCTTC,CASSPQGNEQFF
TRBV27,TRBJ2-5,TRBD1,once,TGTGCCAGCAGCCACCGCCGGGACAGGTGGAATGGGCAAGAGACCCAGTACTTC,CASSHRRDRWNGQETQYF
TRBV4-3,TRBJ2-7,-,-,TGCGCCAGCAGCCAAATCACAGGGCCCTACGAGCAGTACTTC,CASSQITGPYEQYF
TRBV29-1,TRBJ2-6,-,-,TGCAGCGTTGAGGATGGAGGATCTGGGGCCAACGTCCTGACTTTC,CSVEDGGSGANVLTF
TRBV5-1,TRBJ2-5,TRBD2,-,TGCGCCAGCAGCTCGATTCTACTAGCGGGGCAAGAGACCCAGTACTTC,CASSSILLAGQETQYF
TRBV18,TRBJ2-1,-,-,TGTGCCAGCTCACCCGCCCTCGTGGGGGGTATGCATGAGCAGTTCTTC,CASSPALVGGMHEQFF
TRBV11-2,TRBJ2-5,TRBD1,-,TGTGCCAGCAGCTTCCGGGACAGCCAAGAGACCCAGTACTTC,CASSFRDSQETQYF
TRBV2,TRBJ1-5,-,-,TGTGCCAGCAATCAGGGAAATTTTCAGCCCCAGCATTTT,CASNQGNFQPQHF
TRBV9,TRBJ1-2,TRBD1,-,TGTGCCAGCAGCCGACAGGGTTCCTATGGCTACACCTTC,CASSRQGSYGYTF
TRBV14,TRBJ2-7,TRBD2,once,TGTGCCAGCAGCCAAGAGCGGGGGACGGTGCAGTACTTC,CASSQERGTVQYF
TRBV28,TRBJ1-2,-,-,TGTGCCAGCACCATCGGATCCTCCTTAAGTGGCTATGGCTACACCTTC,CASTIGSSLSGYGYTF
TRBV7-2,TRBJ2-7,-,once,TGTGCCAGCAGCTTTAGTACCTACGAGCAGTACTTC,CASSFSTYEQYF
TRBV11-1,TRBJ2-7,TRBD1,-,TGTGCCAGCAGCTTAGGGACAGGGGGCGTCCACGAGCAGTACTTC,CASSLGTGGVHEQYF
TRBV28,TRBJ2-3,TRBD1,-,TGTGCCAGCAGCCCACTTGGGACAGTCACAGATACGCAGTATTTT,CASSPLGTVTDTQYF
TRBV5-1,TRBJ2-1,TRBD1,-,TGCGCCAGCAGCTTGGCGGACAGGGCCTACAATGAGCAGTTCTTC,CASSLADRAYNEQFF
TRBV7-2,TRBJ1-5,TRBD1,-,TGTGCCAGCAGCTTGTACAGGGGGGCCGATCAGCCCCAGCATTTT,CASSLYRGADQPQHF
TRBV9,TRBJ2-7,-,-,TGTGCCAGCAGTGTAGTAGGACAGCCAGAATACGAGCAGTACTTC,CASSVVGQPEYEQYF
TRBV27,TRBJ2-7,-,-,TGTGCCAGCAGGCAGGGGACACCTTACGAGCAGTACTTC,CASRQGTPYEQYF
TRBV29-1,TRBJ1-2,-,few,TGCAGCGTTGTCAGGACAGCCCCCGGCTACACCTTC,CSVVRTAPGYTF
TRBV5-5,TRBJ2-3,-,-,TGTGCCAGCAGCTTCCGCGGGGCTACAGATACGCAGTATTTT,CASSFRGATDTQYF
TRBV10-3,TRBJ1-1,-,-,TGTGCCATCAGTGGGAACATACGAGGAGAAGCTTTCTTT,CAISGNIRGEAFF